This T cell receptor beta chain originates from a study of cytomegalovirus exposure and HLA in healthy donors. Study-wide context: A data release that came early held 80 million or so unique TCRs from HLA-typed donors. Study-wide points: Most TCR sequences proved rare, with some public TCRs found in many donors. Using a false discovery rate of 0.05, a later analysis showed that fewer than 20,000 TCR beta sequences were associated with HLA alleles.

Regarding donors, all were healthy bone marrow donors. On this clone: No antigen is known for it.

CDR1 is SNHLY, CDR2 FYNNEI, per germline. This CDR3 has 15 residues. The V and J ends lost 4 bases and 9 bases, in that order; junction bases with no gene match: 9. The PCR had 60 Vbeta and 13 Jbeta primers. Measured with immunoSEQ multiplex PCR; TCRdb has only the in-frame clones, and not every one. The table has more than 150,000 clones, 81% seen once. Sample: PBMCs. This sequence was found in a woman aged 18-35 years in good health and CMV-seropositive. This chain joins TRBV2 and TRBJ2-1; 10 nucleotides align to TRBD2. The CDR3 here is CASSVLAGNVGEQFF. The CDR3 nucleotides are TGTGCCAGCAGTGTACTAGCGGGGAACGTGGGTGAGCAGTTCTTC.